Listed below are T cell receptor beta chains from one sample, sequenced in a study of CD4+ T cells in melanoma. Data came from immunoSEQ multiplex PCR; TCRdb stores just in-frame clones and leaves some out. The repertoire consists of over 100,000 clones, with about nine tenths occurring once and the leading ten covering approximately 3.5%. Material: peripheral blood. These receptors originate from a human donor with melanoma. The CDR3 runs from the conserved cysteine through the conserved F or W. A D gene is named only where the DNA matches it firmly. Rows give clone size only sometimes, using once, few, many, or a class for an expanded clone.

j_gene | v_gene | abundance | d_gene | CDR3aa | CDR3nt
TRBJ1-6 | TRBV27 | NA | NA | CDSDKAMTYNSPLHF | TGCGATTCGGACAAGGCCATGACCTATAATTCACCCCTCCACTTT
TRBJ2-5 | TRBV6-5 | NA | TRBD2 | CASSPLAGAETQYF | TGTGCCAGCAGTCCTCTAGCGGGAGCAGAGACCCAGTACTTC
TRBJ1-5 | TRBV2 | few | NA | CASSVWANQPQHF | TGTGCCAGCAGTGTGTGGGCAAATCAGCCCCAGCATTTT
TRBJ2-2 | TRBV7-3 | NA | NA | CASNSGDTSTGELFF | TGTGCCAGCAACTCCGGGGACACCTCTACCGGGGAGCTGTTTTTT
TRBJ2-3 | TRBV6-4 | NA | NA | CASREMSSTDTQYF | TGTGCCAGCAGAGAGATGTCTAGCACAGATACGCAGTATTTT
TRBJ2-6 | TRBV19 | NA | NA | CASRTSTGNSGANVLTF | TGTGCCAGTAGAACTTCAACCGGGAACTCTGGGGCCAACGTCCTGACTTTC
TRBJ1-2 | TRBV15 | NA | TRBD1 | CATSSRDRYYGYTF | TGTGCCACCAGCTCGCGGGACAGATACTATGGCTACACCTTC
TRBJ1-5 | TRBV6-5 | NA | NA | CASSFPGDNQPQHF | TGTGCCAGCAGTTTTCCAGGGGACAATCAGCCCCAGCATTTT
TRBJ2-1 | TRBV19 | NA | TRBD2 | CASRSSTSGRATEQFF | TGTGCCAGTAGATCCTCGACTAGCGGGAGGGCCACTGAGCAGTTCTTC
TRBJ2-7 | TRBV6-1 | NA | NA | CASTRNIGSYEQYF | TGTGCCAGCACCCGGAACATTGGGTCCTACGAGCAGTACTTC
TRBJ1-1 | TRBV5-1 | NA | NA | CASSLAGLGADEAFF | TGCGCCAGCAGCTTGGCCGGGCTTGGGGCAGATGAAGCTTTCTTT
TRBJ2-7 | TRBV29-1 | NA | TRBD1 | CSVDITGTGIDEQYF | TGCAGCGTTGACATCACCGGGACAGGGATCGACGAGCAGTACTTC
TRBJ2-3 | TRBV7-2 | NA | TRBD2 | CASSLRSGSMADTQYF | TGTGCCAGCAGCTTAAGGAGCGGGAGTATGGCAGATACGCAGTATTTT
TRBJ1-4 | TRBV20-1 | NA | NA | CAAYIEKLFF | TGCGCCGCCTACATAGAAAAACTGTTTTTT
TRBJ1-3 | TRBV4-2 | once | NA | CASSGRVTQSSGNTIYF | TGTGCCAGCAGCGGAAGGGTTACACAGAGCTCTGGAAACACCATATATTTT
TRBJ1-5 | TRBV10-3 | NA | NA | CAISDADSNQPQHF | TGTGCCATCAGTGATGCAGATAGCAATCAGCCCCAGCATTTT
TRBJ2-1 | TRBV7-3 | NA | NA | CASATNYNEQFF | TGTGCCAGCGCCACAAACTACAATGAGCAGTTCTTC
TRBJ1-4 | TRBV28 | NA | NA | CASSLAATNEKLFF | TGTGCCAGCAGTTTAGCGGCAACTAATGAAAAACTGTTTTTT
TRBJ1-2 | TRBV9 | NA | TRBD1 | CASSGGGTGGRGYTF | TGTGCCAGCAGCGGAGGGGGGACAGGGGGCCGGGGCTACACCTTC
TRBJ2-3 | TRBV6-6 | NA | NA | CASSYTNSGTDTQYF | TGTGCCAGCAGTTACACAAATAGCGGCACAGATACGCAGTATTTT
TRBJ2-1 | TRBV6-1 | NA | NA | CASRDVYSSYNEQFF | TGTGCCAGCAGGGATGTTTACTCCTCCTACAATGAGCAGTTCTTC
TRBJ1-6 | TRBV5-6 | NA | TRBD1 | CASSLETGWVPGSPLHF | TGTGCCAGCAGTCTCGAGACAGGGTGGGTGCCGGGCTCACCCCTCCACTTT
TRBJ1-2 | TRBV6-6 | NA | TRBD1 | CASSLTDRNYGYTF | TGTGCCAGCAGCCTAACGGACAGGAACTATGGCTACACCTTC
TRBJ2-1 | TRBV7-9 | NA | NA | CASSLLLSSYNEQFF | TGTGCCAGCAGCTTATTATTGTCCTCCTACAATGAGCAGTTCTTC
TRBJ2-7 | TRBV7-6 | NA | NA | CASSLGGESSYEQYF | TGTGCCAGCAGCTTGGGGGGAGAGTCGTCCTACGAGCAGTACTTC
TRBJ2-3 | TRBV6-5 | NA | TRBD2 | CASSYGGRYSTDTQYF | TGTGCCAGCAGTTACGGCGGGAGGTATAGCACAGATACGCAGTATTTT
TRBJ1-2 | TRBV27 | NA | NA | CASSLNWWSNYGYTF | TGTGCCAGCAGTTTAAATTGGTGGAGTAACTATGGCTACACCTTC